This TCR beta chain was identified during a study of shared clonotypes between healthy human individuals. The CDR3 sequence is 14 residues long. Trimming removed 1 base from V and 7 bases from J; junction bases left unmatched: 5. The germline gives CDR1 GTSNPN, CDR2 SVGIG (reference sequence). Sequencing was performed with immunoSEQ multiplex PCR; in TCRdb, only in-frame clones are kept and a portion is missing. Counted here are about 1 million clones, about 75% occurring once; the ten biggest clones make up about 1.5%. Sequenced sample: memory CD4+ T cells sorted from blood. Subset denoted: CD45RA-negative fraction. The chain joins TRBV30 to TRBJ1-4; 8 bases are shared with TRBD1. The receptor comes from a man aged 18 to 29 in good health. CDR3 in DNA: TGTGCCTGGAGTGGGACAGGGAAGGTTGAAAAACTGTTTTTT. This codes for CAWSGTGKVEKLFF.